A single sample is the source of the 10 T cell receptor beta chains below, sequenced in a study of blood T cell repertoires in COVID-19. Data came from immunoSEQ multiplex PCR; TCRdb stores just in-frame clones and leaves some out. Of 60,000 to 75,000 clones listed, 87% are singletons. Specimen: peripheral blood. Receptors were obtained from a woman older than 75 with acute or convalescent COVID-19.

The rearrangement links TRBV19 to TRBJ2-3; D possibly corresponds to TRBD2 (6 bases). The CDR3 is 13 amino acids. Trimming took off 5 bases at V and 4 bases at J, with 10 bases between the two ends. Germline CDR1 is LNHDA and CDR2 is SQIVND (reference sequence). CDR3 residues: CASSWRAADTQYF. CDR3 nucleotides: TGTGCCAGTAGTTGGAGGGCGGCAGATACGCAGTATTTT. The variable domain in full, completed from reference TRBV19 and TRBJ2-3, reads DGGITQSPKYLFRKEGQNVTLSCEQNLNHDAMYWYRQDPGQGLRLIYYSQIVNDFQKGDIAEGYSVSREKKESFPLTVTSAQKNPTAFYLCASSWRAADTQYFGPGTRLTVL.

This CDR3 is CASSLMAGRGMNTEAFF. CDR3 nucleotide sequence: TGTGCCAGCAGCTTAATGGCAGGGAGGGGAATGAACACTGAAGCTTTCTTT. This chain connects TRBV7-2 to TRBJ1-1; TRBD1 is a possible D gene (5 bases). Germline V gene lookup returns CDR1 SGHTA and CDR2 FQGNSA. The CDR3 loop spans 17 amino acids. The V and J ends lost 2 bases and 0 bases respectively, with 16 bases between them.

This clone was found once. The CDR3 reads CASSYSRGTGELFF. In nucleotides, the CDR3 is TGTGCCAGCAGTTACTCTCGGGGAACCGGGGAGCTGTTTTTT. This rearrangement joins TRBV6-6 to TRBJ2-2; the D gene is possibly TRBD2 (5 bases). This CDR3 is built from 14 residues. V lost 0 bases to trimming and J lost 5 bases, with 7 bases between them. The germline V gene has CDR1 MNHNY and CDR2 SVGAGI (reference sequence).

The V gene is TRBV5-1, the J gene TRBJ1-2, with D maybe TRBD1 (5 bases). Germline V gene sequence: CDR1 SGHRS, CDR2 YFSETQ. This CDR3 is built from 13 residues. V was cut by 1 base and J by 7 bases, with 11 bases left in between. The CDR3 nucleotides read TGCGCCAGCAGCTTGCTGGGGGGGTCTGGCTACACCTTC. Translated, it gives CASSLLGGSGYTF.

The chain recombines TRBV6-5 with TRBJ1-2; 7 bases are a match to TRBD1. V shed 5 bases, J shed 4 bases, and the junction held 10 bases outside the gene matches. CDR3 length: 15 residues. Germline loops: CDR1 MNHEY, CDR2 SVGAGI. The CDR3 DNA sequence: TGTGCCAGCAGTCGACGTCAGGGGGGCAGCTATGGCTACACCTTC. Translated, it gives CASSRRQGGSYGYTF.

The rearrangement links TRBV28 to TRBJ2-1, with 12 bases fitting TRBD2. The CDR3 loop spans 18 amino acids. Per the germline V gene, CDR1 is MDHEN and CDR2 is SYDVKM. Trimming removed 1 base from V and 0 bases from J; junction bases left unmatched: 4. The CDR3 bases are TGTGCCAGCAGTTTATTTGGACTAGCGGGGAGCTCCTACAATGAGCAGTTCTTC. This sequence encodes CASSLFGLAGSSYNEQFF.

The J gene is TRBJ1-2, the V gene TRBV27; a weak D match, TRBD1 (5 bases). CDR1 and CDR2 (germline): MNHEY, SMNVEV (reference sequence). CDR3 length: 14 residues. V was shortened by 7 bases and J by 3 bases, with 15 bases between the two germline ends. The CDR3 spells CASNPGDLDYGYTF. CDR3 coding DNA: TGTGCCAGCAACCCCGGGGACTTAGACTATGGCTACACCTTC.

This chain links TRBV5-1 with TRBJ2-7; TRBD2 agrees at 13 bases. The CDR3 has 14 amino acids. With 5 bases clipped from V and 6 bases from J, the junction kept 5 bases outside the gene matches. Germline assignment: CDR1 SGHRS and CDR2 YFSETQ. CDR3 nucleotide sequence: TGCGCCAGCAGACTAGCGGGGGGGCGTGGCGAGCAGTACTTC. It translates to CASRLAGGRGEQYF.

The chain couples TRBV5-1 to TRBJ2-2; 9 positions match TRBD1. The germline V gene has CDR1 SGHRS and CDR2 YFSETQ. The CDR3 has 15 amino acids. V shed 0 bases, J shed 4 bases, and the junction held 1 base outside the gene matches. The CDR3 DNA reads TGCGCCAGCAGCTTGGGGACAGGGGTCACCGGGGAGCTGTTTTTT. Its translation: CASSLGTGVTGELFF.

This chain links TRBV14 with TRBJ1-4; D gene unclear. Germline lookup yields CDR1 SGHDN and CDR2 FVKESK. Trimming left V 4 bases short and J 8 bases short, with 17 bases between. The CDR3 runs 15 residues. The CDR3 sequence: CASSPQGGAGEKLFF. CDR3 in DNA: TGTGCCAGCAGCCCACAAGGAGGAGCGGGGGAAAAACTGTTTTTT.